The next 24 T cell receptor beta chains were all read from a single sample in a study of blood T cell repertoires in COVID-19. Using immunoSEQ multiplex PCR, the repertoire was profiled, and TCRdb retains in-frame clones only, with some absent. The table has 200,000 to 300,000 clones, approximately 84% seen once. Sample: peripheral blood. Receptors were obtained from a man in his fifties or sixties with acute or convalescent COVID-19.

J is TRBJ2-5 and V is TRBV5-1; 7 positions match TRBD2. The CDR3 length is 14 residues. J lost 2 bases, V lost 1 base, and 2 bases had no gene match. Germline values: CDR1 SGHRS, CDR2 YFSETQ. The CDR3 loop reads CASSLSSGQETQYF. The CDR3 DNA follows: TGCGCCAGCAGCTTGTCTAGCGGTCAAGAGACCCAGTACTTC.

This rearrangement joins TRBV19 to TRBJ2-7; 10 nucleotides match TRBD2. Germline V gene data show CDR1 as LNHDA and CDR2 as SQIVND (reference sequence). The CDR3 loop spans 15 amino acids. V trimming: 6 bases; J trimming: 1 base; junction bases outside the gene matches: 6. The CDR3 DNA reads TGTGCCAGTAGCCCATCTAGCGGGGGTTCCTACGAGCAGTACTTC. Its protein is CASSPSSGGSYEQYF.

J is TRBJ1-5 and V is TRBV6-5; no definite D call. Germline V gene data show CDR1 as MNHEY and CDR2 as SVGAGI. Trimming took off 5 bases at V and 6 bases at J, with 14 bases between the two ends. The CDR3 contains 14 residues. The CDR3 DNA is TGTGCCAGCAGTCAATGGGAGGGCGCTCAGCCCCAGCATTTT. It yields the protein CASSQWEGAQPQHF.

J is TRBJ2-1 and V is TRBV5-4; D is perhaps TRBD2 (6 bases). Germline V CDR1 and CDR2: SGHNT, YYREEE (reference sequence). The CDR3 has 15 amino acids. The V and J ends lost 3 bases and 4 bases respectively, with 14 bases between them. This CDR3 is CASSSGTGGYNEQFF. CDR3 DNA sequence: TGTGCCAGCAGCTCGGGGACTGGAGGGTACAATGAGCAGTTCTTC. The whole variable domain, filled in from reference TRBV5-4 and TRBJ2-1, reads ETGVTQSPTHLIKTRGQQVTLRCSSQSGHNTVSWYQQALGQGPQFIFQYYREEENGRGNFPPRFSGLQFPNYSSELNVNALELDDSALYLCASSSGTGGYNEQFFGPGTRLTVL.

J is TRBJ2-3 and V is TRBV4-1; possibly TRBD2 for D (5 bases). Between the trimmed V and J ends, which lost 0 bases and 4 bases, there was a span of 11 bases. The length of the CDR3 is 15 residues. Germline assignment: CDR1 MGHRA and CDR2 YSYEKL. CDR3 DNA: TGCGCCAGCAGCCAAGAATCTGGACTTGCAGATACGCAGTATTTT. Translation: CASSQESGLADTQYF.

The V gene is TRBV5-4, the J gene TRBJ2-2, with unresolved D. Trimming pared 5 bases from V and 2 bases from J, leaving 13 bases between. From germline, CDR1 is SGHNT and CDR2 YYREEE (reference sequence). The CDR3 runs 15 residues. CDR3 loop: CASRADQTNTGELFF. DNA of the CDR3: TGTGCCAGCAGGGCCGACCAGACTAACACCGGGGAGCTGTTTTTT.

The CDR3, as DNA: TGTGCCAGCAGCCAAGCCGTGAACTTCTTCACTGAAGCTTTCTTT. Encoded protein: CASSQAVNFFTEAFF. The chain couples TRBV14 to TRBJ1-1; D unclear. From germline, CDR1 is SGHDN and CDR2 FVKESK. The CDR3 runs 15 residues. Trimming removed 1 base from V and 4 bases from J, with 13 bases in between. The whole variable domain, filled in from reference TRBV14 and TRBJ1-1, reads EAGVTQFPSHSVIEKGQTVTLRCDPISGHDNLYWYRRVMGKEIKFLLHFVKESKQDESGMPNNRFLAERTGGTYSTLKVQPAELEDSGVYFCASSQAVNFFTEAFFGQGTRLTVV.

The chain links TRBV7-8 to TRBJ2-3, with 12 bases that match TRBD2. In germline, CDR1 is SGHVS, CDR2 FQNEAQ. The CDR3 totals 16 residues. V dropped 4 bases and J dropped 7; count of bases not matched to a gene: 9. CDR3 nucleotides: TGTGCCAGCAGCTCATCGACTAGCGGGGGAGCTCATACGCAGTATTTT. Translated, it gives CASSSSTSGGAHTQYF. The whole variable domain, filled in from reference TRBV7-8 and TRBJ2-3, reads GAGVSQSPRYKVAKRGQDVALRCDPISGHVSLFWYQQALGQGPEFLTYFQNEAQLDKSGLPSDRFFAERPEGSVSTLKIQRTQQEDSAVYLCASSSSTSGGAHTQYFGPGTRLTVL.

CDR3 region: CASSFVRGLDYGYTF. The CDR3 DNA reads TGTGCCAGCAGCTTCGTCAGGGGCCTAGACTATGGCTACACCTTC. The J gene is TRBJ1-2, the V gene TRBV7-9; a possible D gene is TRBD1 (6 bases). Deletions cut 3 bases from V and 3 bases from J, with 14 bases between. CDR3 length: 15 amino acids. Per the germline V gene, CDR1 is SEHNR and CDR2 is FQNEAQ (reference sequence).

The chain links TRBV18 to TRBJ2-7; tentative D call: TRBD2 (5 bases). Trimming stripped 1 base from V and 6 bases from J, with 10 bases between. The germline CDR1 and CDR2 sequences are KGHSH and LQKENI. This CDR3 has 13 residues. In nucleotides, the CDR3 is TGTGCCAGCTCACCACGGTCGGGGTTCGAGCAGTACTTC. Protein: CASSPRSGFEQYF. Drawing the rest from reference TRBV18 and TRBJ2-7, the complete variable domain is NAGVMQNPRHLVRRRGQEARLRCSPMKGHSHVYWYRQLPEEGLKFMVYLQKENIIDESGMPKERFSAEFPKEGPSILRIQQVVRGDSAAYFCASSPRSGFEQYFGPGTRLTVT.

The V and J genes are TRBV30 and TRBJ1-2; 10 nucleotides match TRBD1. Losses at the gene ends were 3 bases for V and 5 bases for J; bases not matched to a gene: 9. From germline, CDR1 is GTSNPN and CDR2 SVGIG (reference sequence). The CDR3 extends over 15 amino acids. This CDR3 reads CAWSRGRGQGYGYTF. The CDR3 region has the DNA TGTGCCTGGAGCCGCGGGAGGGGACAGGGGTATGGCTACACCTTC.

As regards this clone: At one end, the junction sequence differs from germline, possibly due to a read error. The rearrangement uses TRBV11-1 and TRBJ1-1; unclear D gene. CDR1 is SGHAT, CDR2 FQDESV, per germline (reference sequence). This CDR3 region has 13 residues. CDR3 protein: CASSLAVTQEAFF. The CDR3 DNA is TGTGCCAGCAGCCTAGCGGTAACCCAGGAAGCTTTCTTT.

The chain joins TRBV27 to TRBJ2-3; 8 bases line up with TRBD2. The CDR3 loop spans 15 amino acids. Germline-derived CDR1 and CDR2 are MNHEY and SMNVEV (reference sequence). V was clipped by 5 bases and J by 1 base; unmatched bases: 5. The CDR3 DNA sequence: TGTGCCAGCAGTACATCGACTAGCGGCACAGATACGCAGTATTTT. Encoded protein: CASSTSTSGTDTQYF.

The gene calls are TRBV24-1 and TRBJ2-2, with 7 bases fitting TRBD2. Germline assignment: CDR1 KGHDR and CDR2 SFDVKD. After removal of 5 bases from V and 6 bases from J, the junction contained 5 bases not matched to a gene. The CDR3 runs to 14 residues. CDR3 nucleotide sequence: TGTGCCACCAGTGGGCGGGGGAAGGCCGGGGAGCTGTTTTTT. Amino acid sequence: CATSGRGKAGELFF.

The V call is TRBV14, the J call TRBJ2-1; D gene ambiguous. Looked up from germline, CDR1 is SGHDN and CDR2 is FVKESK. The CDR3 loop spans 14 amino acids. V was cut by 5 bases and J by 0 bases, with 8 bases left in between. The CDR3 bases are TGTGCCAGCAGCGCTTACTACTCCTACAATGAGCAGTTCTTC. Translating gives CASSAYYSYNEQFF.

V usage is TRBV3-1 (or the pseudogene TRBV3-2) and J usage is TRBJ2-5; 14 nucleotides match TRBD2. The V segment lost 7 bases and the J segment 4 bases; nucleotides outside the gene matches: 5. Germline V CDR1 and CDR2: LGHDT, YNNKEL (reference sequence). This CDR3 is built from 15 residues. CDR3 coding DNA: TGTGCCAGCAAGACTAGCGGGGGGGCAAGAGAGACCCAGTACTTC. Translating gives CASKTSGGARETQYF.

The rearrangement links TRBV12-3 or TRBV12-4 to TRBJ2-1; maybe TRBD2 (6 bases). V was clipped by 3 bases and J by 8 bases, with 8 bases between them. This CDR3 contains 12 residues. This CDR3 reads CASSLGGYEQFF. The CDR3 DNA is TGTGCCAGCAGTTTGGGAGGATATGAGCAGTTCTTC.

The chain uses TRBV29-1 and TRBJ1-1; D is unresolved. Germline V gene data show CDR1 as SQVTM and CDR2 as ANQGSEA. The germline V and J ends were trimmed by 1 base and 2 bases, with 5 bases remaining between them. This CDR3 has 12 residues. The CDR3 DNA follows: TGCAGCGTTGAAGTCCCTAACACTGAAGCTTTCTTT. This sequence encodes CSVEVPNTEAFF.

The rearrangement uses TRBV6-5 and TRBJ2-3, with 9 bases lining up with TRBD1. The trim removed 2 bases at V and 5 bases at J, leaving 2 bases unmatched. The CDR3 spans 14 residues. Germline values: CDR1 MNHEY, CDR2 SVGAGI. The CDR3 coding sequence is TGTGCCAGCAGTTACCCGACAGGGGGAGATACGCAGTATTTT. It codes for CASSYPTGGDTQYF.

The chain couples TRBV7-3 to TRBJ2-2; 10 nucleotides match TRBD1. Germline trimming cut 2 bases from V and 6 bases from J; bases unmatched to any gene: 0. Germline V gene data show CDR1 as SGHTA and CDR2 as FQGTGA. The CDR3 spans 14 residues. This chain's CDR3 is CASSLGTGAGELFF. The CDR3 DNA reads TGTGCCAGCAGCTTAGGGACAGGGGCCGGGGAGCTGTTTTTT.

CDR3 residues: CASSRLAGRNTGELFF. CDR3 sequence (DNA): TGTGCCAGCAGCAGGCTAGCGGGGCGAAACACCGGGGAGCTGTTTTTT. The chain links TRBV9 to TRBJ2-2, with 9 bases lining up with TRBD2. CDR1 and CDR2 (germline): SGDLS, YYNGEE. The CDR3 is 16 residues long. V gave up 4 bases and J gave up 2 bases; unmatched junction bases: 6.

The V gene is TRBV19, the J gene TRBJ2-1; tentatively, D is TRBD1 (6 bases). Trimming left V 8 bases short and J 4 bases short, with 6 bases between. Germline values: CDR1 LNHDA, CDR2 SQIVND (reference sequence). The CDR3 is 11 amino acids. CDR3 in amino acids: CASGQYNEQFF. DNA for the CDR3: TGTGCCAGTGGACAGTACAATGAGCAGTTCTTC.

The rearrangement joins TRBV6-5 to TRBJ2-7; 13 bases map to TRBD2. The CDR3 has 15 amino acids. After removal of 6 bases from V and 4 bases from J, the junction contained 6 bases not matched to a gene. CDR1 MNHEY and CDR2 SVGAGI come from the germline V gene. CDR3 loop: CASRGLGLAGYEQYF. The CDR3 nucleotides are TGTGCCAGCAGGGGACTGGGACTAGCGGGGTACGAGCAGTACTTC.

This clone occurred many times. The chain joins TRBV11-2 to TRBJ2-7, with D maybe TRBD2 (5 bases). V was pared by 0 bases and J by 2 bases, with 5 bases between. The length of the CDR3 is 13 residues. Germline V CDR1 and CDR2: SGHAT, FQNNGV. For the CDR3, the DNA is TGTGCCAGCAGCTTAGAACTAGCCTACGAGCAGTACTTC. Translating it yields CASSLELAYEQYF.